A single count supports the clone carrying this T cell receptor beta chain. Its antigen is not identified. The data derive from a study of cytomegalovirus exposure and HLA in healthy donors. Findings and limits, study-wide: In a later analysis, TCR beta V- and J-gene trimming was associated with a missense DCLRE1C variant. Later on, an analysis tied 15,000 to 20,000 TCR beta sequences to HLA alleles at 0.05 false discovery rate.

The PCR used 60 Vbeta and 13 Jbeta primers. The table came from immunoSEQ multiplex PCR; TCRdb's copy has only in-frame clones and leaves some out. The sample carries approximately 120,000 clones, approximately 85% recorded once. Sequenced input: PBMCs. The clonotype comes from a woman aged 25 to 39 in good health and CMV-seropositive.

This chain's CDR3 is CASSPSGGGGEKLFF. The CDR3 DNA reads as TGCGCCAGCAGCCCCAGTGGGGGCGGGGGTGAAAAACTGTTTTTT. The rearrangement uses TRBV5-1 and TRBJ1-4; possible D gene TRBD1, 6 bases. The CDR3 consists of 15 residues. Trimming removed 4 bases at V and 7 bases at J, with 17 bases between. Per the germline V gene, CDR1 is SGHRS and CDR2 is YFSETQ.